This TCR beta chain was identified during a study of cytomegalovirus exposure and HLA in healthy donors. Study overall: A preliminary data release comprised around 85 million unique TCRs obtained from HLA-typed donors. Overall study results and limits: The study flagged around 150 TCR beta chains as cytomegalovirus-associated. Reports state that TCR beta sequences accurately predicted most subjects' HLA-A and HLA-B alleles.

Trimming left V 0 bases short and J 4 bases short, with 19 bases between. This CDR3 is built from 17 residues. From germline, CDR1 is SGHNT and CDR2 YYREEE (reference sequence). About this clone itself: The antigen remains undetermined.

It was with 60 Vbeta and 13 Jbeta primers that the PCR ran. The protocol was immunoSEQ multiplex PCR, while the TCRdb copy is restricted to in-frame clones and leaves out a portion. The data show 95,000 to 100,000 clones, 74% seen once. This chain links TRBV5-4 with TRBJ2-5, with a weak D call TRBD1 (5 bases). The receptor's source is a male donor in good health and CMV-seronegative. Sequences were obtained from PBMCs. The CDR3 DNA reads TGTGCCAGCAGCTTGGACCCCCGGAGTGGGGCCAGAGAGACCCAGTACTTC. Protein sequence: CASSLDPRSGARETQYF. The entire variable domain, with the rest obtained from reference TRBV5-4 and TRBJ2-5, is as follows: ETGVTQSPTHLIKTRGQQVTLRCSSQSGHNTVSWYQQALGQGPQFIFQYYREEENGRGNFPPRFSGLQFPNYSSELNVNALELDDSALYLCASSLDPRSGARETQYFGPGTRLLVL.